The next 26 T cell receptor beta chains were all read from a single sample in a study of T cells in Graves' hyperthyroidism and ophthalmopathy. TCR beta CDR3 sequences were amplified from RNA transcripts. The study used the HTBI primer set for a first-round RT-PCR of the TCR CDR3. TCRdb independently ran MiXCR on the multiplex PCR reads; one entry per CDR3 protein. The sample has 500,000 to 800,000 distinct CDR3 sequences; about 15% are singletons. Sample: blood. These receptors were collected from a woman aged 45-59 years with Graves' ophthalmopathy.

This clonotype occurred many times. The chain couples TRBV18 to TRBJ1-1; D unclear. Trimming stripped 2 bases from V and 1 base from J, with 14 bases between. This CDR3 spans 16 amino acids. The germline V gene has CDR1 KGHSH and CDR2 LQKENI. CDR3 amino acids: CASSPVWRNRNTEAFF. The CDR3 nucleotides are TGTGCCAGCTCACCAGTTTGGCGAAACCGGAACACTGAAGCTTTCTTT.

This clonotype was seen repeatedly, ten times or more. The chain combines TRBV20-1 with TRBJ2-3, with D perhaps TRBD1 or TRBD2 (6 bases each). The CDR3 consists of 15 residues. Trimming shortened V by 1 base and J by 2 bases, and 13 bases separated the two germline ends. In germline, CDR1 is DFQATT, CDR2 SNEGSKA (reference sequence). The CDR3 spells CSARAFGGPTDTQYF. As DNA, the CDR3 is TGCAGTGCTAGAGCCTTTGGGGGGCCCACAGATACGCAGTATTTT.

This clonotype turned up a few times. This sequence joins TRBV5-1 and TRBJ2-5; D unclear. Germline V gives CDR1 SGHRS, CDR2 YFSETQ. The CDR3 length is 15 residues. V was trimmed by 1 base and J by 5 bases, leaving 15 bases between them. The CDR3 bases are TGCGCCAGCAGCTTGTTAGGCGAACGATGGGAGACCCAGTACTTC. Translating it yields CASSLLGERWETQYF.

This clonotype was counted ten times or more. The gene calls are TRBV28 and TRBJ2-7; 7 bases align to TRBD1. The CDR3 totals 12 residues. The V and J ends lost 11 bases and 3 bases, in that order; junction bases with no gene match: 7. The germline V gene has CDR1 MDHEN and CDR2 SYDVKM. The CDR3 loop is CAVGQSNYEQYF. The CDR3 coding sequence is TGTGCCGTGGGACAGTCCAACTACGAGCAGTACTTC.

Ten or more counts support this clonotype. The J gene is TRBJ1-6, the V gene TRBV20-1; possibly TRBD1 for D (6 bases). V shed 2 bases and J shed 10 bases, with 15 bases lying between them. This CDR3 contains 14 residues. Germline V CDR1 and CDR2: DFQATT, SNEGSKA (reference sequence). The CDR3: CSARHTGPRSPLHF. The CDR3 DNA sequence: TGCAGTGCTAGACATACAGGGCCTCGGTCACCCCTCCACTTT.

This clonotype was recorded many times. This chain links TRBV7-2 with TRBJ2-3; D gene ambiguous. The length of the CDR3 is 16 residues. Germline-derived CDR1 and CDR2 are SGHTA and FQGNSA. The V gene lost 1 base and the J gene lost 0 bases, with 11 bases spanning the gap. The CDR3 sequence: CASSLVPFTSTDTQYF. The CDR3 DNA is TGTGCCAGCAGCTTAGTTCCCTTCACCAGCACAGATACGCAGTATTTT.

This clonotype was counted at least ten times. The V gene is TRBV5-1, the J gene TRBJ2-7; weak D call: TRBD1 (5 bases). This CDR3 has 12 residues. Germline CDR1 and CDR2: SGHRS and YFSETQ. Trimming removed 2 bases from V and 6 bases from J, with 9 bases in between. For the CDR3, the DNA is TGCGCCAGCAGCTTAACAGGTAGCGAGCAGTACTTC. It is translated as CASSLTGSEQYF.

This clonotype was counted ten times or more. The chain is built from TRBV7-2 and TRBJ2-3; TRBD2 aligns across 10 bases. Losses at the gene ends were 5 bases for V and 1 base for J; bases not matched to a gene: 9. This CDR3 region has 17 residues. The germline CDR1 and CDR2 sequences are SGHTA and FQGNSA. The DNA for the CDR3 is TGTGCCAGCAGCCGGGCCCTAGCGGGAGAAGGCACAGATACGCAGTATTTT. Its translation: CASSRALAGEGTDTQYF.

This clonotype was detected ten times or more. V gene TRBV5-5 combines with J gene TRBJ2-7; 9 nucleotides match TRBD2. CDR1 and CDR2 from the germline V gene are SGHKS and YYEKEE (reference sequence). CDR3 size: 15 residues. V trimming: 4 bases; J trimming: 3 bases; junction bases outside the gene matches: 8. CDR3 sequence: CASSSKAGGNYEQYF. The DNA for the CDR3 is TGTGCCAGCAGCAGTAAAGCGGGAGGAAACTACGAGCAGTACTTC.

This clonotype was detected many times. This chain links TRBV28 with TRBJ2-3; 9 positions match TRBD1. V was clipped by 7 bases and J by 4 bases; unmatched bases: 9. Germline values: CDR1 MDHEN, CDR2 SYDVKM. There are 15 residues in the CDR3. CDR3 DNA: TGTGCCAGCACTGAGGGACAGGGAGGCCCAGATACGCAGTATTTT. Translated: CASTEGQGGPDTQYF.

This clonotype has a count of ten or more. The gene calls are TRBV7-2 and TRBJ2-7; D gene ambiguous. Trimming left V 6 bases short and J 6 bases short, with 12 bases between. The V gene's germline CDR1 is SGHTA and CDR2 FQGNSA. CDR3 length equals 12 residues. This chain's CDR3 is CASRGSWGEQYF. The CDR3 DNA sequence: TGTGCCAGCAGGGGTAGCTGGGGCGAGCAGTACTTC.

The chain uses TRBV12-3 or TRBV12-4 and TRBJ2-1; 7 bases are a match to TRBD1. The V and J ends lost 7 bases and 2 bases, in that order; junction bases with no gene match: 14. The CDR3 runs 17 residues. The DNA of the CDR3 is TGTGCCAGCACCCGTCGCCGTAACAGGGGAACCTACAATGAGCAGTTCTTC. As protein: CASTRRRNRGTYNEQFF.

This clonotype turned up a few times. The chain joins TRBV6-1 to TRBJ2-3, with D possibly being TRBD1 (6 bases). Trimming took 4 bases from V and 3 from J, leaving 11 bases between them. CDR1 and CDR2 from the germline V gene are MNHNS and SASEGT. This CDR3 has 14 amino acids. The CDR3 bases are TGTGCCAGCAGTGCTTTGGACAGTACAGATACGCAGTATTTT. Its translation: CASSALDSTDTQYF.

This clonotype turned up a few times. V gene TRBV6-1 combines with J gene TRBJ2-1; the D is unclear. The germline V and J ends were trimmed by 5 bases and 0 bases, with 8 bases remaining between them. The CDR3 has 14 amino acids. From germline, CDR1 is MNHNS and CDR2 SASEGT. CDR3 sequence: CASSTPYSYNEQFF. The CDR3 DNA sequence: TGTGCCAGCAGTACTCCCTACTCCTACAATGAGCAGTTCTTC.

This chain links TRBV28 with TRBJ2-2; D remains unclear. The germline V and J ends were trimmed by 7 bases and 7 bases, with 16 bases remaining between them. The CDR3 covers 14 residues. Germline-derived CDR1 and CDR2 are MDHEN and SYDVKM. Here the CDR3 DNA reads TGTGCCAGCACCGGCCCCCTCTTAGGCGGGGAGCTGTTTTTT. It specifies CASTGPLLGGELFF.

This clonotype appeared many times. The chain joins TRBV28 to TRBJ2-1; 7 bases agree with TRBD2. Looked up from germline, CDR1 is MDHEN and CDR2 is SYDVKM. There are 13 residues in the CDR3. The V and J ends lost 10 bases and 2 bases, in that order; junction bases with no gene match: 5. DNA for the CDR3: TGTGCCAACCGAGCGGGACCCTACAATGAGCAGTTCTTC. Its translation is CANRAGPYNEQFF.

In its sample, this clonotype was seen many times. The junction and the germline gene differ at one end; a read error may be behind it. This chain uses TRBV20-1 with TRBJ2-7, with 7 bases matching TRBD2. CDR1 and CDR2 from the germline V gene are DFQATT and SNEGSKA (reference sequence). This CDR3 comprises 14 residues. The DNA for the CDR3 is TGCAGTGCAAGAGTCGGGACTACCTCCTACGAGCAGTACTTC. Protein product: CSARVGTTSYEQYF.

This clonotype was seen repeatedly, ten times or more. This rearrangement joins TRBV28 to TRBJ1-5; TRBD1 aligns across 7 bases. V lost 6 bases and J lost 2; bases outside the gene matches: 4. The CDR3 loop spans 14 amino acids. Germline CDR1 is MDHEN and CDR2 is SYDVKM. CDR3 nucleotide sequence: TGTGCCAGCAGCCGGGACAGAGGCAATCAGCCCCAGCATTTT. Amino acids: CASSRDRGNQPQHF.

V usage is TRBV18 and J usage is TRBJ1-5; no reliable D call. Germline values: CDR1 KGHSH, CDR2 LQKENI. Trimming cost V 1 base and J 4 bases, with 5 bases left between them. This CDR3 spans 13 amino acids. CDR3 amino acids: CASSPQKNQPQHF. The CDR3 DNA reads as TGTGCCAGCTCACCACAGAAGAATCAGCCCCAGCATTTT. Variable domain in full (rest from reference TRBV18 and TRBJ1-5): NAGVMQNPRHLVRRRGQEARLRCSPMKGHSHVYWYRQLPEEGLKFMVYLQKENIIDESGMPKERFSAEFPKEGPSILRIQQVVRGDSAAYFCASSPQKNQPQHFGDGTRLSIL.

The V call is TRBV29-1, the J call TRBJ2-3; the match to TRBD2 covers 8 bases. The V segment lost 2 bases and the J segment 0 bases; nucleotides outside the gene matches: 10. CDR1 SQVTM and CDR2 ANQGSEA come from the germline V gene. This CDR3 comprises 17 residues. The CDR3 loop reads CSVESSPSGHSTDTQYF. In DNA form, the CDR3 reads TGCAGCGTTGAATCTTCGCCTAGCGGGCATAGCACAGATACGCAGTATTTT.

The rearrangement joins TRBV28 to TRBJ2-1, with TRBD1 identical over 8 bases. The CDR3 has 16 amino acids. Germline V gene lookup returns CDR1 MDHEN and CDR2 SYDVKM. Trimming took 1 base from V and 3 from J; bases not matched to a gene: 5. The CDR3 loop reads CASSLFGTGFYNEQFF. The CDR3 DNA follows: TGTGCCAGCAGTTTATTTGGGACAGGCTTCTACAATGAGCAGTTCTTC. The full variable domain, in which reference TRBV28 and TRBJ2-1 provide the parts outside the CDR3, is DVKVTQSSRYLVKRTGEKVFLECVQDMDHENMFWYRQDPGLGLRLIYFSYDVKMKEKGDIPEGYSVSREKKERFSLILESASTNQTSMYLCASSLFGTGFYNEQFFGPGTRLTVL.

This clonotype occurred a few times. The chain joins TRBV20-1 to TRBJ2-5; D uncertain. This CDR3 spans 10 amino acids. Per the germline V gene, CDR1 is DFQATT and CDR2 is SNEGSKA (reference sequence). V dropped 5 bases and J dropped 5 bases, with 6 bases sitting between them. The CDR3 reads CSAWKETQYF. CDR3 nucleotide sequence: TGCAGTGCTTGGAAGGAGACCCAGTACTTC.

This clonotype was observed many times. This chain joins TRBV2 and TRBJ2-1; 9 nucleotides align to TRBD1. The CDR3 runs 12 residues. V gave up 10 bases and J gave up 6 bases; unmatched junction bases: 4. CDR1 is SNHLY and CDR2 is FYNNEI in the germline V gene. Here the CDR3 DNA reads TGTGCCACCCGGGACAGGGTCAATGAGCAGTTCTTC. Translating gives CATRDRVNEQFF.

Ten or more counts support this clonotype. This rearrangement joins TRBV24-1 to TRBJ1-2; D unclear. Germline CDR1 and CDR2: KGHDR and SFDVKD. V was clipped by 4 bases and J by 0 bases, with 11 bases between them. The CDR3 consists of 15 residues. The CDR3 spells CATSDARVSNYGYTF. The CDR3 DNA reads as TGTGCCACCAGTGACGCGAGGGTTTCTAACTATGGCTACACCTTC.

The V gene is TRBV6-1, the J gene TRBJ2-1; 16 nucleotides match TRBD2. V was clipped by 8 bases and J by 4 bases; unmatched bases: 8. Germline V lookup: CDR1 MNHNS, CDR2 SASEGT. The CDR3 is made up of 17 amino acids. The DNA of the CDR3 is TGTGCCAGCGGGACTAGCGGGAGGGCCGGGGATTACAATGAGCAGTTCTTC. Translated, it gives CASGTSGRAGDYNEQFF.

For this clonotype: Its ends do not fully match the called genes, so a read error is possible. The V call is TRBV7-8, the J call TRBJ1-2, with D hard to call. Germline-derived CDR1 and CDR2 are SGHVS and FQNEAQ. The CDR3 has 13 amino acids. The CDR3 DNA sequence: TGTGCCAGCAGCTTACGGCAGAACTATGGCTGCACCTTC. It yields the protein CASSLRQNYGCTF.